This passage covers 15 T cell receptor beta chains from one sample sequenced in a study of blood T cell repertoires in COVID-19. Measured with immunoSEQ multiplex PCR; TCRdb has only the in-frame clones, and not every one. The table records tens of thousands of clones, 88% of them present only once. Sample: peripheral blood. These receptors originate from a man in his fifties or sixties with acute or convalescent COVID-19.

The chain joins TRBV19 to TRBJ2-1; a weak D match, TRBD2 (6 bases). Germline-derived CDR1 and CDR2 are LNHDA and SQIVND (reference sequence). CDR3 size: 15 residues. Between the trimmed V and J ends, which lost 6 bases and 3 bases, there was a span of 15 bases. DNA of the CDR3: TGTGCCAGTAGCAATCGACTAGTCAACTACAATGAGCAGTTCTTC. Amino acids: CASSNRLVNYNEQFF.

In its sample, this clone was seen once. The junction differs from germline at one of its ends, possibly a read error. The rearrangement links TRBV5-6 to TRBJ2-5; possible D gene TRBD1, 6 bases. This CDR3 is 16 amino acids long. Germline assignment: CDR1 SGHDT and CDR2 YYEEEE. Written as DNA, the CDR3 is TGTGCCAGCAGCTTTTATTCAGGGGAATACCAGGAGACCCAGTACTTC. Encoded protein: CASSFYSGEYQETQYF.

The chain has TRBV6-6 and TRBJ1-5; 9 bases match TRBD1. Germline CDR1 is MNHNY and CDR2 is SVGAGI (reference sequence). V gave up 2 bases and J gave up 7 bases; unmatched junction bases: 9. This CDR3 contains 16 residues. CDR3 DNA sequence: TGTGCCAGCAGTTACCCCACAGGGGGCCCTGGGCAGCCCCAGCATTTT. As protein: CASSYPTGGPGQPQHF.

The rearrangement links TRBV5-1 to TRBJ1-1; D is unresolved. Germline lookup yields CDR1 SGHRS and CDR2 YFSETQ. CDR3 size: 15 residues. V lost 4 bases and J lost 0, with 13 bases in between. CDR3 region: CASSPLTGMNTEAFF. In DNA, the CDR3 is TGCGCCAGCAGCCCCCTGACGGGGATGAACACTGAAGCTTTCTTT.

The chain combines TRBV19 with TRBJ2-4; 7 positions match TRBD1. The CDR3 is 13 residues long. The germline gives CDR1 LNHDA, CDR2 SQIVND (reference sequence). The trim removed 3 bases at V and 11 bases at J, leaving 7 bases unmatched. The CDR3 spells CASSIGDSSLQYF. As DNA, the CDR3 is TGTGCCAGTAGTATCGGGGACAGCTCCCTTCAGTACTTC.

The V call is TRBV11-2, the J call TRBJ2-2, with TRBD1 as a possible D gene (5 bases). Trimming cost V 0 bases and J 5 bases, with 13 bases left between them. The CDR3 length is 16 residues. Germline V gene lookup returns CDR1 SGHAT and CDR2 FQNNGV. The CDR3 loop reads CASSLEGRRETGELFF. The CDR3 DNA reads as TGTGCCAGCAGCTTAGAGGGGCGACGCGAAACCGGGGAGCTGTTTTTT.

A few counts support this clone. The chain joins TRBV12-5 to TRBJ2-3; D might be TRBD2 (7 bases). Trimming left V 1 base short and J 5 bases short, with 19 bases between. The CDR3 consists of 17 residues. Germline CDR1 is LGHNT and CDR2 is FRNRAP. The CDR3, as DNA: TGTGCTAGTGGTTTGGAAAACGCGGGGGCCGGGGAAGATACGCAGTATTTT. Amino acid sequence: CASGLENAGAGEDTQYF.

CDR3 nucleotides: TGCAGCGTGGGGGAGGGTACCTACGAGCAGTACTTC. Translation gives CSVGEGTYEQYF. This chain links TRBV29-1 with TRBJ2-7; 7 bases agree with TRBD2. The CDR3 loop spans 12 amino acids. CDR1 and CDR2 from the germline V gene are SQVTM and ANQGSEA. The ends lost 6 bases at V and 2 bases at J; junction bases unmatched: 4.

The chain links TRBV6-1 to TRBJ1-2, with D unclear. Germline CDR1 reads MNHNS; CDR2 reads SASEGT. Trimming took off 3 bases at V and 14 bases at J, with 16 bases between the two ends. The CDR3 has 12 residues. The CDR3 loop reads CASSDLRSAYTF. DNA of the CDR3: TGTGCCAGCAGTGACCTGCGGAGTGCCTATACCTTC.

V gene TRBV28 combines with J gene TRBJ2-2; D unclear. This CDR3 spans 13 amino acids. Trimming removed 6 bases from V and 3 bases from J, with 8 bases in between. From germline, CDR1 is MDHEN and CDR2 SYDVKM. This chain's CDR3 is CASRTTDTGELFF. The CDR3, as DNA: TGTGCCAGCAGAACTACGGACACCGGGGAGCTGTTTTTT.

The chain recombines TRBV28 with TRBJ2-3, with TRBD2 matching over 8 bases. V was clipped by 6 bases and J by 0 bases; unmatched bases: 5. This CDR3 comprises 15 residues. CDR1 is MDHEN and CDR2 is SYDVKM in the germline V gene. This chain's CDR3 is CASRPRGRSTDTQYF. CDR3 bases: TGTGCCAGCAGACCTCGCGGGAGGAGCACAGATACGCAGTATTTT. Full variable domain (missing parts from reference TRBV28 and TRBJ2-3): DVKVTQSSRYLVKRTGEKVFLECVQDMDHENMFWYRQDPGLGLRLIYFSYDVKMKEKGDIPEGYSVSREKKERFSLILESASTNQTSMYLCASRPRGRSTDTQYFGPGTRLTVL.

The chain is built from TRBV21-1 and TRBJ1-2; TRBD1, the D gene given by the table, was not confirmed from the DNA. TRBV21-1 is a pseudogene locus. The CDR3 loop spans 13 amino acids. The CDR3 DNA reads TGTGCCAGCAGCACCCTAGGGGGTTGTGGCTACACCTTC. Translated: CASSTLGGCGYTF.

The chain recombines TRBV4-1 with TRBJ1-5, with D unresolved. Trimming pared 2 bases from V and 6 bases from J, leaving 14 bases between. There are 15 residues in the CDR3. CDR1 MGHRA and CDR2 YSYEKL come from the germline V gene. CDR3 in amino acids: CASSQFVGDGQPQHF. CDR3 nucleotide sequence: TGCGCCAGCAGCCAATTCGTGGGAGACGGTCAGCCCCAGCATTTT.

The chain is built from TRBV12-3 or TRBV12-4 and TRBJ2-7, with 9 positions matching TRBD1. V dropped 4 bases and J dropped 9; count of bases not matched to a gene: 7. The CDR3 has 13 residues. This CDR3 reads CASSWGQGLGQYF. CDR3 DNA: TGTGCCAGCAGTTGGGGACAGGGCCTCGGGCAGTACTTC.

This sequence joins TRBV6-5 and TRBJ2-1; 8 positions agree with TRBD2. Germline values: CDR1 MNHEY, CDR2 SVGAGI. V dropped 7 bases and J dropped 8; count of bases not matched to a gene: 7. This CDR3 is 13 amino acids long. This CDR3 is CASIPAGGDEQFF. The DNA for the CDR3 is TGTGCCAGCATCCCCGCGGGGGGCGATGAGCAGTTCTTC.